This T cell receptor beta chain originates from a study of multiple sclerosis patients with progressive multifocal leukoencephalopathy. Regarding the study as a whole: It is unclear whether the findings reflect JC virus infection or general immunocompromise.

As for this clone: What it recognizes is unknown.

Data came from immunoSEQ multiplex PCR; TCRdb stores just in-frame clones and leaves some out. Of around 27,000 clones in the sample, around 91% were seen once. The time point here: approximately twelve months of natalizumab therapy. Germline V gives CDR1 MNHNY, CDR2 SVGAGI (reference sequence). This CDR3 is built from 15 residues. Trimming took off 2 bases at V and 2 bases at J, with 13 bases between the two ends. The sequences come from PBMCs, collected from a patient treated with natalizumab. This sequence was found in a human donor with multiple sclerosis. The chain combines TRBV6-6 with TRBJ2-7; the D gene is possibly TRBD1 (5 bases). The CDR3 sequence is CASSYNQGSTYEQYF. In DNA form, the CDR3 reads TGTGCCAGCAGTTACAATCAGGGTTCGACCTACGAGCAGTACTTC.